The rows below give T cell receptor beta chains drawn from one sample of a study of cytomegalovirus exposure and HLA in healthy donors. The method was immunoSEQ multiplex PCR; TCRdb's version includes in-frame clones alone and lacks a portion of them. The sample contains approximately 150,000 clones, approximately 80% of which appear only once. Sequencing was done on a sample of PBMCs. These receptors originate from a middle-aged woman in good health and CMV-seronegative. The CDR3 runs from the conserved cysteine through the conserved F or W. A D gene is named only where the DNA matches it firmly. Some rows have no size entry. The others give once, few or many, or a class for an expanded clone.

D gene	V gene	J gene	clone size	CDR3 protein	CDR3 DNA
NA	TRBV7-9	TRBJ2-1	NA	CSSSFLGDTPSSYNEQFF	TGTTCCAGCAGCTTCTTAGGGGACACCCCGTCCTCCTACAATGAGCAGTTCTTC
TRBD2	TRBV28	TRBJ2-7	NA	CASSRTSGRAYEQYF	TGTGCCAGCAGCCGGACTAGCGGGAGGGCCTACGAGCAGTACTTC
NA	TRBV12-5	TRBJ2-3	NA	CASGLDLGITDTQYF	TGTGCTAGTGGTTTGGATTTGGGCATCACAGATACGCAGTATTTT
NA	TRBV7-2	TRBJ1-5	NA	CASSLSSNQPQHF	TGTGCCAGCAGCCTCAGTAGCAATCAGCCCCAGCATTTT
TRBD2	TRBV6-6	TRBJ2-7	few	CASSYSTTSGDYEQYF	TGTGCCAGCAGTTACTCGACTACTAGCGGGGACTACGAGCAGTACTTC
TRBD1	TRBV6-6	TRBJ1-1	NA	CASSYQTGTTEAFF	TGTGCCAGCAGTTACCAGACAGGGACTACTGAAGCTTTCTTT
TRBD2	TRBV7-6	TRBJ2-1	NA	CASSLGRGGEGQFF	TGTGCCAGCAGCTTAGGGCGGGGGGGTGAGGGGCAGTTCTTC
NA	TRBV5-8	TRBJ2-2	NA	CASSLGQGTTGELFF	TGTGCCAGCAGCTTGGGCCAGGGAACGACCGGGGAGCTGTTTTTT
TRBD2	TRBV7-2	TRBJ2-1	NA	CASSLVSGGTYNEQFF	TGTGCCAGCAGCTTAGTCTCGGGGGGGACCTACAATGAGCAGTTCTTC
TRBD1	TRBV5-1	TRBJ2-7	NA	CASSLEYGTGNEQYF	TGTGCCAGCAGCTTGGAGTACGGGACAGGGAACGAGCAGTACTTC
TRBD2	TRBV4-3	TRBJ2-2	NA	CASSQYAGVNTGELFF	TGCGCCAGCAGCCAATACGCGGGGGTAAACACCGGGGAGCTGTTTTTT
NA	TRBV2	TRBJ2-1	NA	CASSGTGGNYNEQFF	TGTGCCAGCAGTGGGACGGGGGGCAATTACAATGAGCAGTTCTTC
NA	TRBV4-2	TRBJ2-7	once	CASSQVGAGPYEQYF	TGTGCCAGCAGCCAAGTGGGGGCCGGTCCCTACGAGCAGTACTTC
NA	TRBV28	TRBJ2-7	NA	CASSPSPSQYSYEQYF	TGTGCCAGCAGTCCATCCCCGTCCCAGTACTCCTACGAGCAGTACTTC
TRBD1	TRBV28	TRBJ2-7	NA	CASIRDRGSEQYF	TGTGCCAGTATCCGGGACAGGGGTAGTGAGCAGTACTTC
NA	TRBV27	TRBJ1-4	NA	CASRAGTTNEKLFF	TGTGCCAGCAGGGCCGGGACAACTAATGAAAAACTGTTTTTT
NA	TRBV19	TRBJ2-7	NA	CASSSTASSYEQYF	TGTGCCAGTAGTTCGACTGCAAGCTCCTACGAGCAGTACTTC
NA	TRBV19	TRBJ1-2	NA	CASSTAGFYGYTF	TGTGCCAGTAGTACGGCGGGGTTCTATGGCTACACCTTC
TRBD1	TRBV18	TRBJ1-2	few	CASSPIDRASYGYTF	TGTGCCAGCTCACCTATCGACAGGGCCAGCTATGGCTACACCTTC
NA	TRBV7-9	TRBJ1-6	NA	CASSLGQGGFGSPLHF	TGTGCCAGCAGCTTAGGTCAGGGAGGGTTCGGATCACCCCTCCACTTT
NA	TRBV19	TRBJ1-4	NA	CASRDRHTTNEKLFF	TGTGCCAGTAGAGACAGGCATACAACTAATGAAAAACTGTTTTTT
NA	TRBV7-3	TRBJ2-1	NA	CASSSTVSEQFF	TGTGCCAGCAGCTCCACTGTGAGTGAGCAGTTCTTC
NA	TRBV29-1	TRBJ2-2	NA	CSAEGLYNTGELFF	TGCAGCGCAGAGGGCTTGTATAACACCGGGGAGCTGTTTTTT
TRBD2	TRBV11-2	TRBJ2-2	NA	CASSLLADTGELFF	TGTGCCAGCAGCTTACTAGCGGACACCGGGGAGCTGTTTTTT
NA	TRBV11-2	TRBJ2-1	NA	CASSPELLNNEQFF	TGTGCCAGCAGCCCCGAGCTGTTAAACAATGAGCAGTTCTTC
NA	TRBV2	TRBJ1-1	NA	CASRGRTNMNTEAFF	TGTGCCAGCAGAGGTAGGACAAACATGAACACTGAAGCTTTCTTT
TRBD1	TRBV5-1	TRBJ1-1	NA	CASSLQGVGNTEAFF	TGCGCCAGCAGCTTGCAGGGGGTGGGGAACACTGAAGCTTTCTTT
TRBD2	TRBV6-5	TRBJ2-3	NA	CASSSPSGVAGDTQYF	TGTGCCAGCAGTTCCCCCTCGGGGGTAGCGGGAGACACGCAGTATTTT
NA	TRBV7-8	TRBJ2-2	once	CASSLDRVLGELFF	TGTGCCAGCAGCTTAGACAGGGTGCTCGGGGAGCTGTTTTTT
TRBD1	TRBV5-1	TRBJ2-2	NA	CASSLQGAPGELFF	TGCGCCAGCAGCCTCCAGGGGGCTCCGGGGGAGCTGTTTTTT
TRBD1	TRBV5-6	TRBJ1-2	NA	CASSFGGTDPTLYGYTF	TGTGCCAGCAGCTTTGGAGGGACAGACCCAACACTCTATGGCTACACCTTC
TRBD1	TRBV5-4	TRBJ2-2	NA	CASSPPGTGGRELFF	TGTGCCAGCAGCCCCCCCGGGACAGGGGGCAGGGAGCTGTTTTTT
NA	TRBV9	TRBJ1-4	NA	CASSPGRAAEKLFF	TGTGCCAGCAGCCCCGGGAGGGCTGCTGAAAAACTGTTTTTT
NA	TRBV6-5	TRBJ2-3	NA	CASSSGEPQYF	TGTGCCAGCAGTTCGGGAGAGCCGCAGTATTTT
TRBD1	TRBV5-6	TRBJ2-7	NA	CASRSQGATPGEQYF	TGTGCCAGCAGGTCACAGGGGGCCACTCCTGGCGAGCAGTACTTC
NA	TRBV7-2	TRBJ2-7	NA	CASSLRAGPAYEQYF	TGTGCCAGCAGCTTAAGGGCAGGGCCCGCCTACGAGCAGTACTTC
NA	TRBV4-3	TRBJ1-6	few	CASSEDRSLYNSPLHF	TGCGCCAGCAGCGAAGACAGGTCCCTTTATAATTCACCCCTCCACTTT
NA	TRBV28	TRBJ1-5	NA	CASSIPTGLSQPQHF	TGTGCCAGCAGTATCCCCACAGGGCTCAGCCAGCCCCAGCATTTT
TRBD2	TRBV7-6	TRBJ2-7	NA	CASSLEVSGVYEQYF	TGTGCCAGCAGCTTAGAGGTTAGCGGGGTTTACGAGCAGTACTTC
TRBD1	TRBV4-1	TRBJ1-3	few	CASSRRQGPGNTIYF	TGCGCCAGCAGCCGCCGACAGGGACCTGGAAACACCATATATTTT
NA	TRBV10-3	TRBJ2-7	NA	CAISEGVGSYEQYF	TGTGCCATCAGTGAGGGGGTGGGGAGCTACGAGCAGTACTTC
NA	TRBV25-1	TRBJ2-3	NA	CASSVLTSTDTQYF	TGTGCCAGCAGTGTCTTGACTAGCACAGATACGCAGTATTTT
TRBD2	TRBV11-1	TRBJ2-5	NA	CASSHYGGRVDETQYF	TGTGCCAGCAGCCACTATGGCGGGAGGGTTGATGAGACCCAGTACTTC
TRBD1	TRBV28	TRBJ2-7	NA	CASSLQGVGQGPEQYF	TGTGCCAGCAGTTTACAAGGGGTAGGACAGGGGCCGGAGCAGTACTTC
NA	TRBV29-1	TRBJ2-5	NA	CSAWGLRDRETQYF	TGCAGCGCCTGGGGTTTGCGGGATCGTGAGACCCAGTACTTC
TRBD1	TRBV11-3	TRBJ2-1	NA	CASSWGQGKNGRFNEQFF	TGTGCCAGCAGCTGGGGACAGGGGAAGAATGGGCGGTTCAATGAGCAGTTCTTC
NA	TRBV4-1	TRBJ2-3	few	CASSQSFTTIKYF	TGCGCCAGCAGCCAATCCTTTACTACGATAAAGTATTTT
TRBD2	TRBV7-6	TRBJ2-2	few	CASRRGSGGKNTGELFF	TGTGCCAGCAGAAGGGGTAGCGGGGGAAAGAACACCGGGGAGCTGTTTTTT
TRBD1	TRBV4-3	TRBJ2-6	NA	CASSQDGTGGANVLTF	TGCGCCAGCAGCCAAGATGGGACAGGGGGAGCCAACGTCCTGACTTTC
NA	TRBV9	TRBJ2-2	NA	CASSVEAGTNTGELFF	TGTGCCAGCAGCGTAGAGGCAGGAACGAACACCGGGGAGCTGTTTTTT
TRBD1	TRBV2	TRBJ1-1	once	CASNQGATEAFF	TGTGCCAGTAACCAGGGGGCGACTGAAGCTTTCTTT
NA	TRBV7-8	TRBJ2-2	NA	CASSHPGGRTGELFF	TGTGCCAGCAGCCACCCCGGGGGACGGACCGGGGAGCTGTTTTTT
NA	TRBV29-1	TRBJ2-1	NA	CSTIAPQYNEQFF	TGCAGCACCATAGCCCCCCAATACAATGAGCAGTTCTTC
TRBD1	TRBV29-1	TRBJ2-7	NA	CSVVQGQGRYEQYF	TGCAGCGTTGTGCAGGGACAGGGCCGCTACGAGCAGTACTTC
TRBD1	TRBV5-1	TRBJ1-2	NA	CASSQGQGNYGYTF	TGCGCCAGCAGCCAAGGACAGGGGAACTATGGCTACACCTTC
TRBD2	TRBV4-1	TRBJ2-5	NA	CASSPGAGEETQYF	TGCGCCAGCAGCCCCGGAGCGGGGGAAGAGACCCAGTACTTC
TRBD1	TRBV28	TRBJ1-1	few	CASRTGGTEAFF	TGTGCCAGCAGGACAGGGGGTACTGAAGCTTTCTTT
NA	TRBV7-6	TRBJ2-1	NA	CASSLLTGISYNEQFF	TGTGCCAGCAGCTTGCTAACAGGGATCTCCTACAATGAGCAGTTCTTC
NA	TRBV7-3	TRBJ2-2	NA	CASSPSAANTGELFF	TGTGCCAGCAGCCCCTCAGCGGCGAACACCGGGGAGCTGTTTTTT
NA	TRBV15	TRBJ1-2	few	CATSRDRGRNYGYTF	TGTGCCACCAGCAGAGATAGAGGCAGAAACTATGGCTACACCTTC